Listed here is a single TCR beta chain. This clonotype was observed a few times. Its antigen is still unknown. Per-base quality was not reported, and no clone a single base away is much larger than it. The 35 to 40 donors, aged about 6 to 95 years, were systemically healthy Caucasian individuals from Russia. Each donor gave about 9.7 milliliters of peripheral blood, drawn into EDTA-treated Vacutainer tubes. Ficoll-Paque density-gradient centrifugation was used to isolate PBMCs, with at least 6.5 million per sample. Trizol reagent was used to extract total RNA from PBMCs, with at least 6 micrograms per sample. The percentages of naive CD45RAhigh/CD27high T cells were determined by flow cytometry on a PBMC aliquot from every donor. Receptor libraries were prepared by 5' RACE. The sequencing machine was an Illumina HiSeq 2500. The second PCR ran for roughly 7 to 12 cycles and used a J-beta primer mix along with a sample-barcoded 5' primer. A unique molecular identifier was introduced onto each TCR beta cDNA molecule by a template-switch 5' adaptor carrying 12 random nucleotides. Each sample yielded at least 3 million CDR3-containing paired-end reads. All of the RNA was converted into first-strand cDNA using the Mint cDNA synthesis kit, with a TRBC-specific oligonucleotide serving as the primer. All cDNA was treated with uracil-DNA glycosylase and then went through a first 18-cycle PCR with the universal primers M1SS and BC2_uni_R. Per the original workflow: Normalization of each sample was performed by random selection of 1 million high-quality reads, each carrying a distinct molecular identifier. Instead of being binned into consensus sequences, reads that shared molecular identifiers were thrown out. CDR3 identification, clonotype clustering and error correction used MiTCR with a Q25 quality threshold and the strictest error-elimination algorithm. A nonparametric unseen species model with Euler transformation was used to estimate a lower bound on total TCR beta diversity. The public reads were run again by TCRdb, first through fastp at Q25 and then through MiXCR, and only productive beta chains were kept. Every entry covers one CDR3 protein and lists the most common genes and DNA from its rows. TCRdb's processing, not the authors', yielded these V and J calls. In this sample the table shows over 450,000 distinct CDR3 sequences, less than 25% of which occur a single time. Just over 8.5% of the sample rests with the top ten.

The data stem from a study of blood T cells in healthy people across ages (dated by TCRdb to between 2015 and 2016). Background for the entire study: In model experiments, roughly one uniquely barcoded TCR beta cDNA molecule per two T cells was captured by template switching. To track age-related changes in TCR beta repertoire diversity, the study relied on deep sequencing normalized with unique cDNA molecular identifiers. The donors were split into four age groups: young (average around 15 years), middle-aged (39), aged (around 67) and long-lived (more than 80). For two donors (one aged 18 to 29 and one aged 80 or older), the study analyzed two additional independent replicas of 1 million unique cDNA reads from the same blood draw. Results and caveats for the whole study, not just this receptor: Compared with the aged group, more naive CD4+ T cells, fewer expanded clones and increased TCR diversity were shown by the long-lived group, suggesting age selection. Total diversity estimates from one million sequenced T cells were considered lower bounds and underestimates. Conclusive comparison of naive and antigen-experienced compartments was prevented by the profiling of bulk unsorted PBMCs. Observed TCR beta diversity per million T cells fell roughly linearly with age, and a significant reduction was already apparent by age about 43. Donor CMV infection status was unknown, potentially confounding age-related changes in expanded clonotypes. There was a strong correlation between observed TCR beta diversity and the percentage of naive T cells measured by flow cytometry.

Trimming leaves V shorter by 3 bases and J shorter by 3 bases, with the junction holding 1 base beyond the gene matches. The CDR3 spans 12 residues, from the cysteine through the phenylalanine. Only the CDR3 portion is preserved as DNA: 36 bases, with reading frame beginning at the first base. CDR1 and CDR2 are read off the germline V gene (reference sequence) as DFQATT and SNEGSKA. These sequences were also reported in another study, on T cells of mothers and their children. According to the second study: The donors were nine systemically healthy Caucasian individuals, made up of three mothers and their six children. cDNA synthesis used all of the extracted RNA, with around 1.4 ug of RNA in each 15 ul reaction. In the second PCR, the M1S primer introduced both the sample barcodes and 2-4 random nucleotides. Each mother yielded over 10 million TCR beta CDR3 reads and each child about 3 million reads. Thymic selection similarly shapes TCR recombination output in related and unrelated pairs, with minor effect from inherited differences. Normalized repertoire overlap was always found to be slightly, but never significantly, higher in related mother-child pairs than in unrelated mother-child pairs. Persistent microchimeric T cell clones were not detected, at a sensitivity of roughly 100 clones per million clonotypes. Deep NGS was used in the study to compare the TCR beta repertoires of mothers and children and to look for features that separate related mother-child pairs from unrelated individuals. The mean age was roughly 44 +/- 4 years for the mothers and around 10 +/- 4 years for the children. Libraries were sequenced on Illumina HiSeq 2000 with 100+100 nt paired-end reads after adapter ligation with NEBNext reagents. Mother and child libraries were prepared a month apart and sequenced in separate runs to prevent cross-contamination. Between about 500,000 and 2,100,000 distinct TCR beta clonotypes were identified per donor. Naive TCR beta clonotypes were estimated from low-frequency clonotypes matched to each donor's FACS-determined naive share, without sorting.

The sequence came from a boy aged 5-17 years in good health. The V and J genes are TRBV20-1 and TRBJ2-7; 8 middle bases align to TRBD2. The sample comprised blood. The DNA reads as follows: TGCAGTGCTAGCGGGAGGGGCTACGAGCAGTACTTC. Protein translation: CSASGRGYEQYF.